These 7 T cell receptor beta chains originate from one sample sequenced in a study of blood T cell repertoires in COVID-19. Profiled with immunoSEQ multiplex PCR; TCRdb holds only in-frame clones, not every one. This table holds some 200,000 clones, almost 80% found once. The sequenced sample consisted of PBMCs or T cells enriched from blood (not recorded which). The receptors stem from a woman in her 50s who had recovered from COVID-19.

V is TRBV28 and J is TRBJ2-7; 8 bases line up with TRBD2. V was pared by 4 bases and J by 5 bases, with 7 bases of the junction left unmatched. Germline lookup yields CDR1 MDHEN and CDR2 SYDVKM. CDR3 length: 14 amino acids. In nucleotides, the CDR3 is TGTGCCAGCAGTTCGGGGGGGGCAGGGAACGAGCAGTACTTC. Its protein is CASSSGGAGNEQYF.

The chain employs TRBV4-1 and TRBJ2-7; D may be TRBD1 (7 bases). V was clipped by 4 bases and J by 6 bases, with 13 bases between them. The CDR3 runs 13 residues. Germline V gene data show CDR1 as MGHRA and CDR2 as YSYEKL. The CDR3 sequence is CASSRRQGGEQYF. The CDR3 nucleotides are TGCGCCAGCAGCCGAAGACAGGGAGGCGAGCAGTACTTC.

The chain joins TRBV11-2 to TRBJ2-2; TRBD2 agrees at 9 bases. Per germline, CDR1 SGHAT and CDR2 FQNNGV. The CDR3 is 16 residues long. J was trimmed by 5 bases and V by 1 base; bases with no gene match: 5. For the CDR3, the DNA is TGTGCCAGCAGCTTAGGTAGCGGGAGCCAAACCGGGGAGCTGTTTTTT. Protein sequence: CASSLGSGSQTGELFF.

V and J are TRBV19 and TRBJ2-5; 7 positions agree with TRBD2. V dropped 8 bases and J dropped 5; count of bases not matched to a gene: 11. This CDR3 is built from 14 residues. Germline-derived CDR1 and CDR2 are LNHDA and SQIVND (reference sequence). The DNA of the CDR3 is TGTGCCAGTTCTGGCGGCGGGAGTCGGGAGACCCAGTACTTC. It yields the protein CASSGGGSRETQYF.

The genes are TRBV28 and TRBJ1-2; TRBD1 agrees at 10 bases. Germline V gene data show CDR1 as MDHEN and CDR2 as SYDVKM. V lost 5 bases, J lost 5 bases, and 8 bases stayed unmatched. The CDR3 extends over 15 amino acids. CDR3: CASSKPGQGLYGYTF. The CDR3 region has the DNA TGTGCCAGCAGTAAACCGGGACAGGGGCTTTATGGCTACACCTTC.

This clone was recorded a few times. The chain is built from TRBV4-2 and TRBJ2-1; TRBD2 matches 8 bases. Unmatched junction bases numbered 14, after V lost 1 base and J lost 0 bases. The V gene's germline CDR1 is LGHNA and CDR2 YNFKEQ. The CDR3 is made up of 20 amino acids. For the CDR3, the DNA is TGTGCCAGCAGCCAAGTTCTTCCGGGAGGGCCCACTAGCTCCTACAATGAGCAGTTCTTC. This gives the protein CASSQVLPGGPTSSYNEQFF.

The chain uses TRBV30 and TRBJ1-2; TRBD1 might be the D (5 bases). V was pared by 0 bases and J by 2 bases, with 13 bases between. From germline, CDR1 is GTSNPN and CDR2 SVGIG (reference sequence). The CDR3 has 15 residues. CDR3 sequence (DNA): TGTGCCTGGAGTGTAGGGGAGGGGCGAAACTATGGCTACACCTTC. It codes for CAWSVGEGRNYGYTF.